This entry lists 13 T cell receptor beta chains sequenced from one sample in a study of T cells in Graves' hyperthyroidism and ophthalmopathy (dated by TCRdb to the late 2010s). The library was produced with multiplex PCR. Sequencing was performed on an Illumina HiSeq 2000. Amplification of TCR beta CDR3 regions was carried out from RNA transcripts. For the first round of RT-PCR on the TCR CDR3, the HTBI primer set was used together with the Qiagen OneStep RT-PCR kit. TCRdb redid the processing of the public reads, applying fastp at Q25 and MiXCR, and retained in-frame beta chains. All rows with the same CDR3 protein become a single entry with the most common DNA and genes. A total of roughly 660,000 distinct CDR3 sequences appear in this sample, roughly a sixth of them only once. Clones ranked in the top ten supply about 16% of the sample. Sequencing was done on a sample of blood. These receptors all come from a man aged 45 to 65 with Graves' hyperthyroidism.

This clonotype showed up many times. The rearrangement joins TRBV28 to TRBJ1-2, with TRBD1 identical over 7 bases. J gave up 6 bases and V 3 bases, and 1 base lay outside the gene matches. The germline V gene has CDR1 MDHEN and CDR2 SYDVKM. This CDR3 spans 12 amino acids. The chain's CDR3 is CASSLGQHGYTF. Here the CDR3 DNA reads TGTGCCAGCAGTTTGGGACAGCATGGCTACACCTTC.

V and J are TRBV5-5 and TRBJ2-7; D is unresolved. V lost 2 bases and J 2 bases, leaving 11 bases between the germline ends. CDR1 and CDR2 from the germline V gene are SGHKS and YYEKEE (reference sequence). This CDR3 has 14 residues. The CDR3 loop reads CASSFSGIPYEQYF. The CDR3 region has the DNA TGTGCCAGCAGCTTCTCAGGAATCCCCTACGAGCAGTACTTC.

This clonotype came up once. CDR3 loop: CASSLAGLLNYGYTF. In nucleotides, the CDR3 is TGTGCCAGCAGCTTGGCGGGGCTTCTGAACTATGGCTACACCTTC. The chain is built from TRBV5-6 and TRBJ1-2, with TRBD1 as a possible D gene (5 bases). CDR3 length: 15 residues. CDR1 and CDR2 (germline): SGHDT, YYEEEE. Between the trimmed V and J ends, which lost 0 bases and 2 bases, there was a span of 11 bases.

This clonotype was seen at least ten times. V and J are TRBV2 and TRBJ2-3, with 10 bases lining up with TRBD2. CDR1 is SNHLY and CDR2 is FYNNEI in the germline V gene. The junction had 5 bases not matched to a gene; V was cut back by 3 bases and J by 5 bases. The CDR3 spans 15 residues. This CDR3 is CASSDGTSVLDTQYF. The CDR3 DNA reads as TGTGCCAGCAGTGATGGGACTAGCGTCTTAGATACGCAGTATTTT.

The CDR3 region has the DNA TGTGCCAGCTCACCAATGGCCCAGCTCACCCAGTACTTC. Amino acid sequence: CASSPMAQLTQYF. This rearrangement joins TRBV18 to TRBJ2-5; no clear D gene. The CDR3 is 13 amino acids. Trimming stripped 2 bases from V and 8 bases from J, with 12 bases between. The germline CDR1 and CDR2 sequences are KGHSH and LQKENI. Full variable domain (missing parts from reference TRBV18 and TRBJ2-5): NAGVMQNPRHLVRRRGQEARLRCSPMKGHSHVYWYRQLPEEGLKFMVYLQKENIIDESGMPKERFSAEFPKEGPSILRIQQVVRGDSAAYFCASSPMAQLTQYFGPGTRLLVL.

Many counts were recorded for this clonotype. V is TRBV28 and J is TRBJ2-3; D may match TRBD1 or TRBD2 (5 bases each). The V and J ends lost 6 bases and 4 bases respectively, with 20 bases between them. Germline V gene data show CDR1 as MDHEN and CDR2 as SYDVKM. CDR3 size: 16 residues. DNA of the CDR3: TGTGCCAGCAGGGGGCTCGCGGCCGAGGAGGCAGATACGCAGTATTTT. Residues: CASRGLAAEEADTQYF.

In its sample, this clonotype was seen many times. The rearrangement joins TRBV7-3 to TRBJ2-3; TRBD2 agrees at 7 bases. The CDR3 spans 14 residues. V was clipped by 9 bases and J by 2 bases; unmatched bases: 8. Germline CDR1 and CDR2: SGHTA and FQGTGA. In DNA form, the CDR3 reads TGTGCCAGACCTAAGCGGGAAGACACAGATACGCAGTATTTT. It codes for CARPKREDTDTQYF.

The chain recombines TRBV20-1 with TRBJ1-6; 7 bases are a match to TRBD1. V was clipped by 5 bases and J by 7 bases; unmatched bases: 11. The CDR3 sequence is 15 residues long. Germline V CDR1 and CDR2: DFQATT, SNEGSKA (reference sequence). The CDR3: CSAQDDREWNSPLHF. The CDR3 coding sequence is TGCAGTGCTCAGGACGACAGGGAATGGAATTCACCCCTCCACTTT.

This clonotype was seen only a few times. This chain joins TRBV10-2 and TRBJ2-1, with D possibly being TRBD2 (6 bases). This CDR3 region has 17 residues. Trimming left V 3 bases short and J 8 bases short, with 23 bases between. Germline V gene data show CDR1 as WSHSY and CDR2 as SAAADI. The CDR3 here is CASSENPPSAIRDEQFF. The CDR3, as DNA: TGCGCCAGCAGTGAAAACCCTCCTAGCGCAATACGAGATGAGCAGTTCTTC.

This clonotype was seen a handful of times. The rearrangement joins TRBV3-1 to TRBJ1-6, with TRBD1 as a possible D gene (6 bases). The CDR3 loop spans 14 amino acids. Germline CDR1 is LGHDT and CDR2 is YNNKEL (reference sequence). The germline V and J ends were trimmed by 1 base and 7 bases, with 8 bases remaining between them. CDR3 coding DNA: TGTGCCAGCAGCCAAGGGACAGAGAATTCACCCCTCCACTTT. Its translation is CASSQGTENSPLHF.

This clonotype has just one count. The rearrangement links TRBV28 to TRBJ1-2, with D perhaps matching TRBD1 (6 bases). V dropped 1 base and J dropped 7 bases, with 13 bases sitting between them. The CDR3 sequence is 14 residues long. Germline V gives CDR1 MDHEN, CDR2 SYDVKM. The CDR3 reads CASSLLAGAGGYTF. DNA of the CDR3: TGTGCCAGCAGTTTATTAGCAGGGGCAGGTGGCTACACCTTC.

The table lists this clonotype with many counts. The V call is TRBV9, the J call TRBJ2-5; D possibly corresponds to TRBD2 (7 bases). V dropped 3 bases and J dropped 0 bases, with 18 bases sitting between them. This CDR3 is 17 amino acids long. CDR1 and CDR2 from the germline V gene are SGDLS and YYNGEE. The chain's CDR3 is CASSERGGPLYQETQYF. In DNA, the CDR3 is TGTGCCAGCAGCGAGAGGGGGGGGCCCCTGTACCAAGAGACCCAGTACTTC.

There are many counts of this clonotype. The rearrangement joins TRBV7-9 to TRBJ1-2; 9 bases map to TRBD1. There are 14 residues in the CDR3. Germline V gene lookup returns CDR1 SEHNR and CDR2 FQNEAQ (reference sequence). Trimming took 4 bases from V and 2 from J; bases not matched to a gene: 2. CDR3 residues: CASSSGTGNYGYTF. In nucleotides, the CDR3 is TGTGCCAGCAGCTCAGGGACAGGGAACTATGGCTACACCTTC.